The sequence of this TCR beta chain was determined in a study of T-cell reconstitution after alpha-beta-depleted transplantation in children. With 5 bases removed from V and 5 bases from J, the gap between germline ends came to 9 bases. The CDR3 extends over 12 amino acids. Germline V CDR1 and CDR2: LGHNA, YNFKEQ. Concerning this clonotype itself: Its antigen is still unknown. This may arise from a read error, as a much more abundant clone is one base away.

A library of TCRbeta sequences, prepared with unique molecular identifiers, was generated. TCRdb ran MiXCR on the PCR reads and lists one entry per CDR3 protein. The sample yields 220,000 or so distinct CDR3 sequences, roughly 8.2% seen once. Study-wide results and limits: In patients about two months after transplant, alpha-beta T cells reportedly arose from several hundred expanded graft clones. In some patients, recipient T cells and intrathymic progenitors surviving conditioning explained high day-60 diversity. Counts and diversity of T cells one year after transplant came mostly from newly produced T cells.

Here the sequenced sample was PBMCs, mostly from graft donor cells, taken 180 days after TCRalphabeta/CD19-depleted stem cell transplant. This chain joins TRBV4-2 and TRBJ2-5; D is undetermined. The TCR originated in a male patient between 5 and 17 years old who had a stem cell transplant for acute lymphoblastic leukemia, so the T cells may come from the graft donor. The CDR3 nucleotides are TGTGCCAGCAGCAAGGGTAGCGAGACCCAGTACTTC. As protein: CASSKGSETQYF.